Shown below are 9 T cell receptor beta chains from a single sample sequenced in a study of T-cell memory formation after mild COVID-19. Each CDR3 protein is one row after TCRdb ran MiXCR on the 5' RACE reads. The sample carries roughly 130,000 distinct CDR3 sequences, about a sixth recorded once. The sample taken for sequencing was PBMCs or a T cell subset sorted from them (not recorded which). These receptors all stem from a man younger than 35 who had mild COVID-19 (a few samples of this study predate the infection). Cell type and time point are not known.

This clonotype was observed a handful of times. J is TRBJ2-4 and V is TRBV5-1; D gene ambiguous. V was shortened by 1 base and J by 9 bases, with 8 bases between the two germline ends. CDR3 size: 12 residues. Per the germline V gene, CDR1 is SGHRS and CDR2 is YFSETQ. CDR3 DNA: TGCGCCAGCAGCTTGTGGGGTGGCATTCAGTACTTC. It translates to CASSLWGGIQYF.

This clonotype showed up just once. V usage is TRBV12-3 or TRBV12-4 and J usage is TRBJ1-1, with D tentatively TRBD1 (5 bases). The germline V and J ends were trimmed by 2 bases and 1 base, with 8 bases remaining between them. CDR3 length equals 14 residues. The CDR3 loop is CASSLMGGNTEAFF. In DNA, the CDR3 is TGTGCCAGCAGTTTAATGGGGGGGAACACTGAAGCTTTCTTT.

The genes are TRBV11-2 and TRBJ2-5; D may be TRBD2 (5 bases). The V gene's germline CDR1 is SGHAT and CDR2 FQNNGV. V dropped 7 bases and J dropped 5 bases, with 23 bases sitting between them. This CDR3 is 16 amino acids long. This chain's CDR3 is CASTLRGFSEEETQYF. The CDR3 nucleotides are TGTGCCAGCACCCTCCGGGGTTTTTCGGAGGAGGAGACCCAGTACTTC.

The genes are TRBV20-1 and TRBJ1-5; D is unresolved. V was shortened by 6 bases and J by 6 bases, with 15 bases between the two germline ends. This CDR3 contains 13 residues. Germline values: CDR1 DFQATT, CDR2 SNEGSKA (reference sequence). The CDR3 DNA follows: TGCAGTGCCCTAGTGCCATCGGGTCAGCCCCAGCATTTT. This encodes CSALVPSGQPQHF.

The chain links TRBV5-1 to TRBJ2-3; D is tentatively TRBD1 or TRBD2 (5 bases each). Germline V CDR1 and CDR2: SGHRS, YFSETQ. The CDR3 has 14 residues. V was cut by 6 bases and J by 2 bases, with 13 bases left in between. In DNA, the CDR3 is TGCGCCAGCACCATCGGGGACGTCACAGATACGCAGTATTTT. It codes for CASTIGDVTDTQYF.

The chain uses TRBV3-1 and TRBJ1-1; the D is unclear. The V gene lost 4 bases and the J gene lost 4 bases, with 16 bases spanning the gap. Germline V gene sequence: CDR1 LGHDT, CDR2 YNNKEL (reference sequence). This CDR3 has 15 amino acids. The CDR3 loop is CASSLYQVPGTEAFF. Here the CDR3 DNA reads TGTGCCAGCAGCCTTTACCAGGTTCCCGGCACTGAAGCTTTCTTT.

J is TRBJ2-6 and V is TRBV5-4; the D is unclear. This CDR3 spans 17 amino acids. The germline gives CDR1 SGHNT, CDR2 YYREEE (reference sequence). V shed 0 bases and J shed 4 bases, with 14 bases lying between them. The DNA of the CDR3 is TGTGCCAGCAGCTTGGACGGACGAACCGGGGGGGCCAACGTCCTGACTTTC. Its protein is CASSLDGRTGGANVLTF.

This clonotype was seen more than once but under ten times. The chain recombines TRBV5-1 with TRBJ2-2, with 8 bases lining up with TRBD1. The CDR3 consists of 14 residues. Germline V CDR1 and CDR2: SGHRS, YFSETQ. With 4 bases clipped from V and 7 bases from J, the junction kept 6 bases outside the gene matches. The CDR3 loop reads CASSEPRGRGELFF. In nucleotides, the CDR3 is TGCGCCAGCAGCGAACCCAGGGGGCGCGGGGAGCTGTTTTTT.

This clonotype was picked up a small number of times. This sequence joins TRBV5-1 and TRBJ2-1; TRBD2 matches at 9 bases. Germline values: CDR1 SGHRS, CDR2 YFSETQ. The CDR3 spans 15 residues. J was trimmed by 5 bases and V by 2 bases; bases with no gene match: 5. As DNA, the CDR3 is TGCGCCAGCAGCTTCCGGCGGGGGGGCGACAATGAGCAGTTCTTC. This encodes CASSFRRGGDNEQFF.